This T cell receptor beta chain was observed in a study of T cell repertoires in cytomegalovirus infection. On the study more broadly: Shared public TCR beta signatures pointed to both CMV infection and a matching HLA type. Overall study results and limits: The study identified carriers of CMV plus the relevant HLA from cumulative public TCR beta family frequency.

The CDR3 runs to 15 residues. The ends were cut back, 6 bases at V and 0 bases at J, with 12 bases in the middle. Germline-derived CDR1 and CDR2 are MNHNY and SVGAGI (reference sequence). One entry per CDR3 protein results from TCRdb running MiXCR on the reads. The sample lists 450,000 to 550,000 distinct CDR3 sequences; about 39% were seen once. Concerning this clonotype itself: Its antigen is not known.

The chain is built from TRBV6-6 and TRBJ1-3, with TRBD1 as a possible D gene (5 bases). Sample: cultured PBMCs, taken from culture after CMV antigen stimulation. This TCR was sampled from a human donor in good health (CMV status not recorded). Some clones in this sample may be carry-over from other donors' samples. The CDR3 spells CASRAGVFSGNTIYF. DNA for the CDR3: TGTGCCAGCAGAGCGGGGGTGTTCTCTGGAAACACCATATATTTT.